The next 23 T cell receptor beta chains were all read from a single sample in a study of T cell repertoires in cytomegalovirus infection. Each CDR3 protein gets one entry after TCRdb re-called the reads with MiXCR. This table has about 360,000 distinct CDR3 sequences, 15% to 20% appearing once. The sequenced material came from PBMCs. These receptors were taken from a human donor in good health (CMV status not recorded). Some clones in this sample may be carry-over from other donors' samples.

V usage is TRBV18 and J usage is TRBJ2-1; 7 bases are a match to TRBD2. The germline V gene has CDR1 KGHSH and CDR2 LQKENI. With V trimmed by 4 bases and J by 7 bases, 10 bases remained unmatched. The CDR3 loop spans 15 amino acids. CDR3 sequence: CASSLAVAGRNEQFF. DNA of the CDR3: TGTGCCAGCTCACTCGCAGTAGCGGGCAGAAATGAGCAGTTCTTC.

The V gene is TRBV6-8, the J gene TRBJ2-1; 9 bases match TRBD2. The CDR3 is 12 amino acids. Unmatched junction bases numbered 4, after V lost 8 bases and J lost 8 bases. Germline CDR1 and CDR2: MNHGY and SAAAGT. The CDR3 loop is CASYRLADEQFF. In nucleotides, the CDR3 is TGTGCCAGCTACCGACTAGCGGATGAGCAGTTCTTC.

There are a few counts of this clonotype. The CDR3 region is CASSEVQAYEQYF. CDR3 in DNA: TGTGCCAGCAGTGAAGTGCAGGCCTACGAGCAGTACTTC. The chain joins TRBV6-1 to TRBJ2-7; D gene unclear. V was shortened by 1 base and J by 2 bases, with 6 bases between the two germline ends. In germline, CDR1 is MNHNS, CDR2 SASEGT. This CDR3 is 13 amino acids long.

The sample holds many counts of this clonotype. The chain uses TRBV7-2 and TRBJ2-7; no firm D call. This CDR3 region has 15 residues. Trimming removed 2 bases from V and 0 bases from J, with 11 bases in between. The germline gives CDR1 SGHTA, CDR2 FQGNSA. CDR3 sequence (DNA): TGTGCCAGCAGCTTAATTGCCCTCGGCTCCTACGAGCAGTACTTC. Protein sequence: CASSLIALGSYEQYF.

Concerning this clonotype itself: A junction end diverges from the germline sequence, so it may reflect a read error. This sequence joins TRBV7-9 and TRBJ2-5, with TRBD1 matching over 8 bases. CDR1 SEHNR and CDR2 FQNEAQ come from the germline V gene (reference sequence). This CDR3 comprises 14 residues. The CDR3 DNA reads as TGTGCCAGCAGCTTACAACAGGGGGGAGAGACCCCGTACTTC. It is translated as CASSLQQGGETPYF.

This clonotype was recorded many times. The V gene is TRBV10-3, the J gene TRBJ1-1; perhaps TRBD1 as D (6 bases). This CDR3 has 15 residues. The V gene's germline CDR1 is ENHRY and CDR2 SYGVKD. V shed 6 bases and J shed 0 bases, with 14 bases lying between them. The CDR3: CAISLGQQVNTEAFF. The CDR3 bases are TGTGCCATCAGCCTAGGACAGCAAGTGAACACTGAAGCTTTCTTT.

In this sample, this clonotype turned up a few times. The rearrangement joins TRBV29-1 to TRBJ1-4, with TRBD1 as a possible D gene (6 bases). This CDR3 has 12 amino acids. V dropped 3 bases and J dropped 8 bases, with 10 bases sitting between them. The germline V gene has CDR1 SQVTM and CDR2 ANQGSEA. DNA for the CDR3: TGCAGCGTTGAGAGTGGGGGCGAAAAACTGTTTTTT. Its protein is CSVESGGEKLFF.

The CDR3 protein is CSARTIEGAFF. The CDR3 nucleotides read TGCAGTGCTAGAACCATCGAAGGGGCTTTCTTT. V and J are TRBV20-1 and TRBJ1-1; D is unresolved. CDR3 length: 11 amino acids. Trimming left V 2 bases short and J 11 bases short, with 12 bases between. CDR1 and CDR2 from the germline V gene are DFQATT and SNEGSKA (reference sequence).

This clonotype was seen a few times. The chain combines TRBV19 with TRBJ2-2; 9 bases are shared with TRBD1. CDR1 is LNHDA, CDR2 SQIVND, per germline (reference sequence). The CDR3 is 16 residues long. Losses at the gene ends were 4 bases for V and 1 base for J; bases not matched to a gene: 4. The DNA for the CDR3 is TGTGCCAGTAGTAGCCGGACAGGGGTGAACACCGGGGAGCTGTTTTTT. Its protein is CASSSRTGVNTGELFF.

This clonotype has a count of ten or more. The V gene is TRBV7-2, the J gene TRBJ2-2; 15 bases match TRBD2. With 6 bases clipped from V and 4 bases from J, the junction kept 12 bases outside the gene matches. This CDR3 has 19 residues. Germline lookup yields CDR1 SGHTA and CDR2 FQGNSA. The CDR3 loop is CASSFHRTSGRAGTGELFF. CDR3 DNA: TGTGCCAGCAGTTTCCACCGGACTAGCGGGAGGGCCGGCACCGGGGAGCTGTTTTTT.

V gene TRBV19 combines with J gene TRBJ2-5, with 12 nucleotides matching TRBD1. This CDR3 has 16 residues. The germline V gene has CDR1 LNHDA and CDR2 SQIVND (reference sequence). After removal of 5 bases from V and 7 bases from J, the junction contained 11 bases not matched to a gene. The CDR3 DNA is TGTGCCAGTAGTGCAACCGGGACAGGGGGCTCGGGGACCCAGTACTTC. Translated: CASSATGTGGSGTQYF.

V is TRBV20-1 and J is TRBJ2-1, with 16 bases that match TRBD2. The CDR3 is 16 amino acids. The junction had 5 bases not matched to a gene; V was cut back by 6 bases and J by 3 bases. Germline lookup yields CDR1 DFQATT and CDR2 SNEGSKA (reference sequence). The CDR3: CSALGTSGGVYNEQFF. CDR3 DNA: TGCAGTGCCCTGGGGACTAGCGGGGGGGTCTACAATGAGCAGTTCTTC.

The V and J genes are TRBV12-3 or TRBV12-4 and TRBJ2-7; TRBD2 is a possible D gene (6 bases). V was pared by 0 bases and J by 6 bases, with 9 bases between. The CDR3 contains 13 residues. CDR3 protein: CASSLAPGVEQYF. The CDR3 DNA reads TGTGCCAGCAGTTTAGCGCCGGGGGTCGAGCAGTACTTC.

The chain links TRBV2 to TRBJ2-5; 9 bases are shared with TRBD2. The CDR3 sequence is 14 residues long. V lost 8 bases, J lost 1 base, and 5 bases stayed unmatched. Germline V gene sequence: CDR1 SNHLY, CDR2 FYNNEI. The CDR3 nucleotides read TGTGCCAGCGGGGGACTAGCTTCCCAAGAGACCCAGTACTTC. Its translation: CASGGLASQETQYF.

This sequence joins TRBV10-3 and TRBJ1-5; TRBD1 matches 7 bases. V lost 9 bases, J lost 5 bases, and 7 bases stayed unmatched. Germline CDR1 reads ENHRY; CDR2 reads SYGVKD. This CDR3 contains 13 residues. The CDR3 sequence: CAIQDREDQPQHF. In DNA, the CDR3 is TGTGCCATTCAAGACAGGGAGGATCAGCCCCAGCATTTT.

On this clonotype: A clone one base away is much larger, so this may be a read error. This chain connects TRBV10-2 to TRBJ1-5, with D perhaps matching TRBD1 (5 bases). Per germline, CDR1 WSHSY and CDR2 SAAADI. Trimming stripped 3 bases from V and 3 bases from J, with 12 bases between. This CDR3 has 15 residues. The DNA of the CDR3 is TGCGCCAGCAGTGACGGGGGACTTATCAATCAGCCCCAGCATTTT. Amino acid sequence: CASSDGGLINQPQHF.

The chain recombines TRBV11-2 with TRBJ1-1; 10 nucleotides align to TRBD1. Unmatched junction bases numbered 7, after V lost 5 bases and J lost 7 bases. The CDR3 runs to 14 residues. Per the germline V gene, CDR1 is SGHAT and CDR2 is FQNNGV. Here the CDR3 DNA reads TGTGCCAGCAGCCTATACAGGACAGGGGGTGAAGCTTTCTTT. Translation gives CASSLYRTGGEAFF.

This clonotype occurred a few times. The chain employs TRBV10-3 and TRBJ2-7; D gene ambiguous. Germline lookup yields CDR1 ENHRY and CDR2 SYGVKD. This CDR3 spans 14 amino acids. V gave up 2 bases and J gave up 0 bases, with 8 bases separating them. The CDR3 sequence is CAISEHASSYEQYF. The CDR3 DNA follows: TGTGCCATCAGTGAGCACGCCAGCTCCTACGAGCAGTACTTC.

The CDR3 DNA is TGCAGTGCTCCCTCCCTAAGTAGCGGATACTCACCAGATACGCAGTATTTT. Its translation is CSAPSLSSGYSPDTQYF. The chain couples TRBV20-1 to TRBJ2-3; tentative D call: TRBD2 (6 bases). The CDR3 has 17 residues. V gave up 5 bases and J gave up 4 bases, with 25 bases separating them. From germline, CDR1 is DFQATT and CDR2 SNEGSKA (reference sequence).

This clonotype came up a few times. This chain joins TRBV28 and TRBJ1-4; no definite D call. Trimming removed 5 bases from V and 8 bases from J, with 9 bases in between. CDR1 MDHEN and CDR2 SYDVKM come from the germline V gene. CDR3 size: 12 residues. CDR3 coding DNA: TGTGCCAGCAGTGTGGACCTCGAAAAACTGTTTTTT. Translated: CASSVDLEKLFF. Based on the CDR3 plus reference TRBV28 and TRBJ1-4, the full variable domain is DVKVTQSSRYLVKRTGEKVFLECVQDMDHENMFWYRQDPGLGLRLIYFSYDVKMKEKGDIPEGYSVSREKKERFSLILESASTNQTSMYLCASSVDLEKLFFGSGTQLSVL.

This clonotype was detected many times. J is TRBJ2-5 and V is TRBV7-2, with TRBD2 matching over 9 bases. Unmatched junction bases numbered 14, after V lost 6 bases and J lost 6 bases. The germline CDR1 and CDR2 sequences are SGHTA and FQGNSA. The CDR3 consists of 16 residues. This CDR3 is CASSPQGLAGLKTQYF. CDR3 nucleotides: TGTGCCAGCAGTCCTCAGGGGCTAGCGGGGCTAAAGACCCAGTACTTC.

Only a few counts were recorded for this clonotype. This chain joins TRBV19 and TRBJ1-3; D gene uncertain. The CDR3 length is 13 residues. V was shortened by 6 bases and J by 0 bases, with 6 bases between the two germline ends. Germline CDR1 LNHDA, CDR2 SQIVND (reference sequence). Here the CDR3 DNA reads TGTGCCAGTAGAGCGAGCTCTGGAAACACCATATATTTT. Protein sequence: CASRASSGNTIYF.

The V call is TRBV5-5, the J call TRBJ2-1; 7 bases map to TRBD2. This CDR3 contains 16 residues. CDR1 and CDR2 (germline): SGHKS, YYEKEE (reference sequence). The V and J ends lost 4 bases and 7 bases, in that order; junction bases with no gene match: 14. In DNA form, the CDR3 reads TGTGCCAGCAGCCCGAGGTGGGGGGGAGGAATAAATGAGCAGTTCTTC. It codes for CASSPRWGGGINEQFF.